One sample yielded the 21 T cell receptor beta chains listed below, sequenced in a study of shared clonotypes between healthy human individuals. TCRdb's table, derived via immunoSEQ multiplex PCR, lists solely in-frame clones and lacks some. The data contain about 2.4 million clones, 80% to 95% of them seen just once; the ten biggest clones take up about 0.39%. Material for sequencing was naive CD4+ T cells from PBMCs. Subset indicated: CD45RA+ positively selected. The source is a man aged 18 to 29 in good health. Some clones in this sample may be carry-over from other donors' samples.

The chain has TRBV28 and TRBJ2-5; a weak D match, TRBD1 (6 bases). The J call is uncertain, as TRBJ2-7 better fits the DNA end. Germline loops: CDR1 MDHEN, CDR2 SYDVKM. The CDR3 is 15 residues long. This CDR3 reads CASSLRDTRSYEQYF. The CDR3 DNA reads as TGTGCCAGCAGCCTAAGGGACACCCGCTCCTACGAGCAGTACTTC.

The chain recombines TRBV6-4 with TRBJ2-1; 7 nucleotides line up with TRBD2. Germline loops: CDR1 MRHNA, CDR2 SNTAGT. The CDR3 contains 13 residues. Unmatched junction bases numbered 9, after V lost 6 bases and J lost 10 bases. CDR3 in amino acids: CASSLAGVQEQFF. The CDR3, as DNA: TGTGCCAGCAGCCTTGCGGGAGTACAAGAGCAGTTCTTC.

J is TRBJ2-1 and V is TRBV5-1, with 8 bases matching TRBD2. CDR1 and CDR2 (germline): SGHRS, YFSETQ. This CDR3 contains 16 residues. V trimming: 2 bases; J trimming: 4 bases; junction bases outside the gene matches: 8. Written as DNA, the CDR3 is TGCGCCAGCAGCTTAGCGTCGGGAGGGGGTTACAATGAGCAGTTCTTC. It yields the protein CASSLASGGGYNEQFF.

The chain employs TRBV5-1 and TRBJ2-1; D perhaps matches TRBD2 (6 bases). V lost 6 bases and J 3 bases, leaving 16 bases between the germline ends. CDR1 and CDR2 (germline): SGHRS, YFSETQ. CDR3 length: 15 amino acids. The CDR3: CASTQNAGLYNEQFF. CDR3 nucleotide sequence: TGCGCCAGCACCCAAAACGCGGGGCTCTACAATGAGCAGTTCTTC.

The chain employs TRBV6-5 and TRBJ2-7, with 9 bases matching TRBD2. The CDR3 has 15 amino acids. Germline assignment: CDR1 MNHEY and CDR2 SVGAGI. V trimming: 7 bases; J trimming: 0 bases; junction bases outside the gene matches: 7. This chain's CDR3 is CASNDRGRGSYEQYF. The CDR3 DNA follows: TGTGCCAGCAACGACCGCGGGAGGGGCTCCTACGAGCAGTACTTC.

This sequence joins TRBV5-4 and TRBJ1-2, with unresolved D. The CDR3 loop spans 13 amino acids. CDR1 is SGHNT, CDR2 YYREEE, per germline (reference sequence). V lost 0 bases and J lost 6, with 9 bases in between. In DNA form, the CDR3 reads TGTGCCAGCAGCTTGGAGGACGGGGATGGCTACACCTTC. Translated, it gives CASSLEDGDGYTF.

The chain links TRBV28 to TRBJ2-7; 7 nucleotides agree with TRBD1. The CDR3 loop spans 12 amino acids. From germline, CDR1 is MDHEN and CDR2 SYDVKM. Trimming removed 6 bases from V and 9 bases from J; junction bases left unmatched: 8. The CDR3 sequence: CASSQDRDRQYF. DNA for the CDR3: TGTGCCAGCAGCCAGGACCGGGACAGGCAGTACTTC.

This clone was found once. The DNA of the CDR3 is TGTGCCAGCAGTTTATGGGCCACTAGCACAGATACGCAGTATTTT. Residues: CASSLWATSTDTQYF. The chain recombines TRBV28 with TRBJ2-3; D remains ambiguous. Trimming took off 0 bases at V and 0 bases at J, with 7 bases between the two ends. The CDR3 runs to 15 residues. Looked up from germline, CDR1 is MDHEN and CDR2 is SYDVKM.

The chain links TRBV25-1 to TRBJ1-3; D is uncertain. The CDR3 runs to 16 residues. Germline CDR1 MGHDK, CDR2 SYGVNS. V shed 3 bases and J shed 2 bases, with 14 bases lying between them. CDR3 nucleotide sequence: TGTGCCAGCAGTGATCGTCGGGGATTCACTGGAAACACCATATATTTT. This sequence encodes CASSDRRGFTGNTIYF.

The V call is TRBV7-6, the J call TRBJ1-4; D may be TRBD1 (5 bases). The CDR3 consists of 16 residues. Trimming removed 2 bases at V and 10 bases at J, with 20 bases between. Germline loops: CDR1 SGHVS, CDR2 FNYEAQ. This CDR3 is CASSLSGTLPGGKLFF. In DNA form, the CDR3 reads TGTGCCAGCAGCTTATCCGGGACCCTCCCGGGCGGAAAACTGTTTTTT.

Worth noting for this clone: The sample contains more than one DNA sequence encoding this CDR3. V is TRBV7-3 and J is TRBJ2-3, with TRBD2 matching over 8 bases. Germline CDR1 and CDR2: SGHTA and FQGTGA. The trim removed 6 bases at V and 4 bases at J, leaving 6 bases unmatched. This CDR3 has 14 residues. The CDR3 DNA reads as TGTGCCAGCAGTCCAGGACTAGCCTCAGATACGCAGTATTTT. Residues: CASSPGLASDTQYF.

This chain links TRBV11-2 with TRBJ2-3, with a weak D call TRBD2 (5 bases). The ends were cut back, 4 bases at V and 2 bases at J, with 16 bases in the middle. In germline, CDR1 is SGHAT, CDR2 FQNNGV. This CDR3 contains 16 residues. CDR3 loop: CASSSLAGIITDTQYF. The CDR3, as DNA: TGTGCCAGCAGCTCCCTTGCGGGTATTATCACAGATACGCAGTATTTT.

This clone was detected only a few times. The identical CDR3 is also encoded by other nucleotide sequences in the sample. The J gene is TRBJ2-7, the V gene TRBV9, with TRBD1 as a possible D gene (5 bases). In germline, CDR1 is SGDLS, CDR2 YYNGEE. V dropped 0 bases and J dropped 2 bases, with 15 bases sitting between them. The CDR3 runs to 16 residues. CDR3 region: CASSVGLGDSPYEQYF. DNA for the CDR3: TGTGCCAGCAGCGTAGGTTTAGGAGACAGCCCCTACGAGCAGTACTTC. Looking up the rest from reference TRBV9 and TRBJ2-7 gives the full variable domain: DSGVTQTPKHLITATGQRVTLRCSPRSGDLSVYWYQQSLDQGLQFLIQYYNGEERAKGNILERFSAQQFPDLHSELNLSSLELGDSALYFCASSVGLGDSPYEQYFGPGTRLTVT.

This rearrangement joins TRBV29-1 to TRBJ1-3, with D possibly TRBD1 on 5 matching bases. V was shortened by 6 bases and J by 1 base, with 16 bases between the two germline ends. This CDR3 spans 15 amino acids. Germline V gene sequence: CDR1 SQVTM, CDR2 ANQGSEA. CDR3 bases: TGCAGCGTCCACACCGGGGCAGGTTCTGGAAACACCATATATTTT. Its protein is CSVHTGAGSGNTIYF.

This chain links TRBV5-6 with TRBJ1-5, with 9 bases identical to TRBD1. The CDR3 extends over 17 amino acids. V was pared by 2 bases and J by 4 bases, with 10 bases of the junction left unmatched. Germline V gene lookup returns CDR1 SGHDT and CDR2 YYEEEE. This chain's CDR3 is CASSLQGAGLGNQPQHF. The CDR3 DNA is TGTGCCAGCAGCTTACAGGGGGCTGGTTTGGGAAATCAGCCCCAGCATTTT.

This clone has more than one count but fewer than ten. Other DNA sequences in this sample translate to the same CDR3. The chain is built from TRBV7-9 and TRBJ1-1; TRBD1 might be the D (5 bases). In germline, CDR1 is SEHNR, CDR2 FQNEAQ (reference sequence). Trimming took off 3 bases at V and 2 bases at J, with 10 bases between the two ends. This CDR3 region has 14 residues. CDR3 amino acids: CASSFFRGNTEAFF. CDR3 coding DNA: TGTGCCAGCAGCTTTTTCCGGGGCAACACTGAAGCTTTCTTT. The full variable domain, completed using reference TRBV7-9 and TRBJ1-1, is DTGVSQNPRHKITKRGQNVTFRCDPISEHNRLYWYRQTLGQGPEFLTYFQNEAQLEKSRLLSDRFSAERPKGSFSTLEIQRTEQGDSAMYLCASSFFRGNTEAFFGQGTRLTVV.

The genes are TRBV19 and TRBJ1-5; perhaps TRBD1 as D (6 bases). Trimming removed 4 bases at V and 7 bases at J, with 17 bases between. CDR3 length equals 15 residues. The germline V gene encodes CDR1 LNHDA and CDR2 SQIVND (reference sequence). The CDR3 region is CASSTRATGLQPQHF. The DNA of the CDR3 is TGTGCCAGTAGTACCCGTGCCACAGGGTTGCAGCCCCAGCATTTT.

The chain links TRBV28 to TRBJ1-5; 7 bases line up with TRBD1. From germline, CDR1 is MDHEN and CDR2 SYDVKM. Trimming took 6 bases from V and 6 from J; bases not matched to a gene: 8. CDR3 size: 14 residues. The CDR3, as DNA: TGTGCCAGCAGACCCGACAGGGTGAGTCAGCCCCAGCATTTT. Protein product: CASRPDRVSQPQHF.

This rearrangement joins TRBV2 to TRBJ2-5, with D perhaps TRBD1 (5 bases). V shed 4 bases and J shed 5 bases, with 14 bases lying between them. CDR1 is SNHLY, CDR2 FYNNEI, per germline. The CDR3 runs 14 residues. The CDR3 region has the DNA TGTGCCAGCAGTGCCAGGGTAAAGGGGGAGACCCAGTACTTC. It specifies CASSARVKGETQYF.

The chain joins TRBV5-1 to TRBJ2-5, with 9 bases fitting TRBD1. The J call may not be correct, given that the DNA end is closer to TRBJ2-7. CDR1 and CDR2 (germline): SGHRS, YFSETQ. The CDR3 spans 16 residues. The CDR3 reads CASSLVGQGLTYEQYF. CDR3 in DNA: TGCGCCAGCAGCTTGGTTGGACAGGGGCTTACCTACGAGCAGTACTTC.

This clone was observed a single time. The same CDR3 arises from other DNA sequences in this sample as well. This sequence joins TRBV5-1 and TRBJ2-2, with D unresolved. This CDR3 region has 15 residues. CDR1 is SGHRS and CDR2 is YFSETQ in the germline V gene. Trimming took off 0 bases at V and 2 bases at J, with 8 bases between the two ends. This CDR3 reads CASSLAGGNTGELFF. CDR3 bases: TGCGCCAGCAGCTTGGCCGGCGGTAACACCGGGGAGCTGTTTTTT.